The clone carrying this T cell receptor (beta chain) was counted between two and nine times. TCRdb reprocessed the RT-PCR reads via MiXCR and lists one record per CDR3 protein. This table has about 57,000 distinct CDR3 sequences, roughly 13% appearing once. CDR1 and CDR2 from the germline V gene are MGHRA and YSYEKL. J gave up 1 base and V 1 base, and 5 bases lay outside the gene matches. There are 17 residues in the CDR3. The data stem from a study of patients and donors after allogeneic stem cell transplantation. The sequence was obtained from a human donor who was either an allogeneic HSCT recipient or a stem cell or donor lymphocyte infusion donor (not recorded which). It is not recorded whose cells these are; they may come from a transplant donor. This sequence joins TRBV4-1 and TRBJ2-7; 12 positions match TRBD1. Sequencing was performed on blood, either unsorted or a sorted T cell fraction (not recorded which). The chain's CDR3 is CASSQVGDRGLSYEQYF. The CDR3 coding sequence is TGCGCCAGCAGCCAAGTAGGGGACAGGGGGCTTTCCTACGAGCAGTACTTC.